This T cell receptor beta chain derives from a study of blood T cell repertoires in COVID-19. Whole-study context: T cells, B-cell-depleted T cells, or PBMCs supplied cDNA or gDNA.

This clone was picked up a small number of times. As originally analysed: Estimated nucleated cell counts came from reference gene primer amplification. Method: immunoSEQ multiplex PCR; TCRdb's copy keeps in-frame clones and lacks some. V and J calls and clone size are copied from that table; D and trimming were computed from the DNA. The sample consists of over 150,000 clones, roughly 84% of them appearing once. The CDR3 totals 11 residues. Trimming shortened V by 7 bases and J by 5 bases, and 8 bases separated the two germline ends. Germline V gives CDR1 LNHDA, CDR2 SQIVND (reference sequence). Enrollment of patients from Seattle took place during active infection, with longitudinal follow-up.

Sample: peripheral blood. This receptor was taken from a woman in her sixties with COVID-19, enrolled during active disease. The chain links TRBV19 to TRBJ1-1; the D is unclear. DNA of the CDR3: TGTGCCAGTATCCGGAGAACTGAAGCTTTCTTT. The encoded protein is CASIRRTEAFF.